Listed below are T cell receptor beta chains from one sample, sequenced in a study of identical twins. MiXCR, applied by TCRdb to the 5' RACE reads, yields one record per CDR3 protein. This sample yields over 600,000 distinct CDR3 sequences, of which over 20% are seen a single time; 4.3% belongs to the top ten. These data were also reused for a study on T cells expressing NK-cell markers.

The specimen was PBMCs. Receptor source: a young woman in good health. CDR3s include the opening cysteine and the closing phenylalanine or tryptophan. A D gene is named only where the DNA matches it firmly. Clone size is given for some rows only: seen once, a few or many times, or a class if the clone is expanded.

DNA: TGTGCCAGCAGCGAACTGGGGGATGGCTACACCTTC; CDR3: CASSELGDGYTF; J: TRBJ1-2; size: .; D: .; V: TRBV6-5
DNA: TGCGCCAGCAGCTTCGGAGAAGACGAGCAGTACTTC; CDR3: CASSFGEDEQYF; J: TRBJ2-7; size: few; D: .; V: TRBV5-1
DNA: TGTGCCAGCAGTTCCGGGACAGGCAATCAGCCCCAGCATTTT; CDR3: CASSSGTGNQPQHF; J: TRBJ1-5; size: many; D: TRBD1; V: TRBV12-3/TRBV12-4
DNA: TGTGCCAGCTCACCACCTAAGGGACTAGCGGGAGATGAGCAGTTCTTC; CDR3: CASSPPKGLAGDEQFF; J: TRBJ2-1; size: .; D: TRBD2; V: TRBV18
DNA: TGTGCCAGCAGCTTAAAAGAGTGGGGCGTCCTGACTTTC; CDR3: CASSLKEWGVLTF; J: TRBJ2-6; size: many; D: .; V: TRBV7-9
DNA: TGCAGCGTTGAGCGGACAGGGTTAATAGATACGCAGTATTTT; CDR3: CSVERTGLIDTQYF; J: TRBJ2-3; size: few; D: TRBD1; V: TRBV29-1
DNA: TGTGCCAGCAGCAACCACGGGGGCCGATCTTACGAGCAGTACTTC; CDR3: CASSNHGGRSYEQYF; J: TRBJ2-7; size: .; D: .; V: TRBV7-9
DNA: TGCAGTGCTAGAGACGGCACTCGAACCTACGAGCAGTACTTC; CDR3: CSARDGTRTYEQYF; J: TRBJ2-7; size: .; D: .; V: TRBV20-1
DNA: TGCGCCAGCAGCGGAATACAGGGAACCTATGGCTACACCTTC; CDR3: CASSGIQGTYGYTF; J: TRBJ1-2; size: few; D: .; V: TRBV5-1
DNA: TGTGCCAGCAGCCCAGACTCCCACGTAGAGCAGTTCTTC; CDR3: CASSPDSHVEQFF; J: TRBJ2-1; size: few; D: .; V: TRBV12-3/TRBV12-4
DNA: TGTGCCAGCAGCTCGTTCGTCCCCTCCTACGAGCAGTACTTC; CDR3: CASSSFVPSYEQYF; J: TRBJ2-7; size: few; D: .; V: TRBV5-8
DNA: TGTGCCAGCAGTTTAGCGCGCAGGGGCAACGAGCAGTACTTC; CDR3: CASSLARRGNEQYF; J: TRBJ2-7; size: few; D: .; V: TRBV12-3/TRBV12-4
DNA: TGCAGCGTTGAAGCCCGGAGGGGGGGGTACGAGCAGTACTTC; CDR3: CSVEARRGGYEQYF; J: TRBJ2-7; size: .; D: .; V: TRBV29-1
DNA: TGCAGTGCCGCGGGGCGGACCAGCTCCTACGAGCAGTACTTC; CDR3: CSAAGRTSSYEQYF; J: TRBJ2-7; size: many; D: .; V: TRBV20-1
DNA: TGTGCCATCAGTGAGGGATCTGAAGCTTTCTTT; CDR3: CAISEGSEAFF; J: TRBJ1-1; size: .; D: .; V: TRBV10-3
DNA: TGTGCCAGCAGCTTAGGACAGGCGAACACCGGGGAGCTGTTTTTT; CDR3: CASSLGQANTGELFF; J: TRBJ2-2; size: many; D: .; V: TRBV7-9